The rows below give T cell receptor beta chains drawn from one sample of a study of cytomegalovirus exposure and HLA in healthy donors. Repertoires were generated with immunoSEQ multiplex PCR, while TCRdb's copy carries only in-frame clones and drops some. The sample consists of more than 150,000 clones, approximately 79% of them appearing once. The sequencing input was PBMCs. The origin of the receptors is a man aged 35 to 55 in good health and CMV-seropositive. CDR3s include the opening cysteine and the closing phenylalanine or tryptophan. The D gene is left open where the match is weak. Clone size appears in some rows only: once, few, many, or a class for an expanded clone.

abundance: -; v_gene: TRBV27; j_gene: TRBJ1-1; d_gene: -; CDR3nt: TGTGCCAGCAGTCCCCACCTGGAGGGCACTGAAGCTTTCTTT; CDR3aa: CASSPHLEGTEAFF
abundance: -; v_gene: TRBV4-2; j_gene: TRBJ2-7; d_gene: TRBD2; CDR3nt: TGTGCCAGCAGCCATTTACTAGCGGGGGATTCCTACGAGCAGTACTTC; CDR3aa: CASSHLLAGDSYEQYF
abundance: -; v_gene: TRBV29-1; j_gene: TRBJ1-2; d_gene: -; CDR3nt: TGCAGCGTTGGGAGCAGGGGCGGCTACACCTTC; CDR3aa: CSVGSRGGYTF
abundance: -; v_gene: TRBV4-1; j_gene: TRBJ2-1; d_gene: -; CDR3nt: TGCGCCAGCAGCCAATCAATATCGGAGCCCTACAATGAGCAGTTCTTC; CDR3aa: CASSQSISEPYNEQFF
abundance: -; v_gene: TRBV19; j_gene: TRBJ1-1; d_gene: -; CDR3nt: TGTGCCAGTATATCCCAAACAGGGCTGAAGACTGAAGCTTTCTTT; CDR3aa: CASISQTGLKTEAFF
abundance: once; v_gene: TRBV19; j_gene: TRBJ1-4; d_gene: -; CDR3nt: TGTGCCAGTAGTATTCCGGTTGCAACTAATGAAAAACTGTTTTTT; CDR3aa: CASSIPVATNEKLFF
abundance: -; v_gene: TRBV27; j_gene: TRBJ2-5; d_gene: -; CDR3nt: TGTGCCAGCAGTTTATCGTGGCTTAACCAAGAGACCCAGTACTTC; CDR3aa: CASSLSWLNQETQYF
abundance: -; v_gene: TRBV28; j_gene: TRBJ1-2; d_gene: -; CDR3nt: TGTGCCAGCACCCTCCGGACAGTTAACTATGGCTACACCTTC; CDR3aa: CASTLRTVNYGYTF
abundance: once; v_gene: TRBV5-1; j_gene: TRBJ1-6; d_gene: -; CDR3nt: TGCGCCAGCAGGGTGGATAACAGGTATTATTCACCCCTCCACTTT; CDR3aa: CASRVDNRYYSPLHF
abundance: -; v_gene: TRBV30; j_gene: TRBJ1-2; d_gene: -; CDR3nt: TGTGCCTGGAGTCGGGGTTCTAACTATGGCTACACCTTC; CDR3aa: CAWSRGSNYGYTF
abundance: -; v_gene: TRBV11-2; j_gene: TRBJ2-5; d_gene: -; CDR3nt: TGTGCCAGCAGCACGATAGCGGCTGGTTTGGAAGAGACCCAGTACTTC; CDR3aa: CASSTIAAGLEETQYF
abundance: -; v_gene: TRBV6-1; j_gene: TRBJ2-3; d_gene: -; CDR3nt: TGTGCCAGCAGTGGGTTCGGGGTTGGGAGCACAGATACGCAGTATTTT; CDR3aa: CASSGFGVGSTDTQYF
abundance: -; v_gene: TRBV27; j_gene: TRBJ1-5; d_gene: -; CDR3nt: TGTGCCAGCAGCCGCCGTGAGGATTTTCAGCCCCAGCATTTT; CDR3aa: CASSRREDFQPQHF
abundance: -; v_gene: TRBV30; j_gene: TRBJ2-5; d_gene: -; CDR3nt: TGTGCCTGGAGTGATCAAACGGCGGGGACCCAGTACTTC; CDR3aa: CAWSDQTAGTQYF
abundance: -; v_gene: TRBV28; j_gene: TRBJ1-5; d_gene: -; CDR3nt: TGTGCCAGCAGTTTAACAGATCAGCCCCAGCATTTT; CDR3aa: CASSLTDQPQHF
abundance: -; v_gene: TRBV4-1; j_gene: TRBJ2-3; d_gene: -; CDR3nt: TGCGCCTCGAGCCCTACCTGGCTAGCGATGAGCACAGATACGCAGTATTTT; CDR3aa: CASSPTWLAMSTDTQYF
abundance: -; v_gene: TRBV7-3; j_gene: TRBJ2-2; d_gene: -; CDR3nt: TGTGCCAGCAGCGGGCCTACAGACGGGGAGCTGTTTTTT; CDR3aa: CASSGPTDGELFF
abundance: few; v_gene: TRBV4-2; j_gene: TRBJ2-3; d_gene: -; CDR3nt: TGTGCCAGCAGCCAAGTGGCTACAGATACGCAGTATTTT; CDR3aa: CASSQVATDTQYF
abundance: -; v_gene: TRBV4-1; j_gene: TRBJ1-5; d_gene: TRBD1; CDR3nt: TGCGCCAGCAGCCCCCGGGACAGCCTCAATCAGCCCCAGCATTTT; CDR3aa: CASSPRDSLNQPQHF
abundance: -; v_gene: TRBV28; j_gene: TRBJ1-1; d_gene: -; CDR3nt: TGTGCCAGCAGCGACAATGAAGCTTTCTTT; CDR3aa: CASSDNEAFF
abundance: -; v_gene: TRBV9; j_gene: TRBJ1-2; d_gene: TRBD1; CDR3nt: TGTGCCACCTCAGACAGGGTGGGAGGAGGCTACACCTTC; CDR3aa: CATSDRVGGGYTF
abundance: -; v_gene: TRBV7-9; j_gene: TRBJ2-2; d_gene: TRBD1; CDR3nt: TGTGCCAGCAGCAAACAGGGGGCGCGGACCGGGGAGCTGTTTTTT; CDR3aa: CASSKQGARTGELFF
abundance: -; v_gene: TRBV30; j_gene: TRBJ1-4; d_gene: TRBD1; CDR3nt: TGTGCCTGGAGTGGACTCCCTGGGACAGGGGTACAGACGGCGAATGAAAAACTGTTTTTT; CDR3aa: CAWSGLPGTGVQTANEKLFF
abundance: -; v_gene: TRBV29-1; j_gene: TRBJ2-1; d_gene: TRBD1; CDR3nt: TGCAGCGTTGCGTTGACAGGGCTGAATGAGCAGTTCTTC; CDR3aa: CSVALTGLNEQFF
abundance: -; v_gene: TRBV4-1; j_gene: TRBJ1-2; d_gene: -; CDR3nt: TGCGCCAGCAGCCAACAGGGTGGGGACTATGGCTACACCTTC; CDR3aa: CASSQQGGDYGYTF
abundance: -; v_gene: TRBV5-1; j_gene: TRBJ1-2; d_gene: TRBD1; CDR3nt: TGCGCCAGCAGCTTGGAGAACAGGGGGCCCTCTAACTATGGCTACACCTTC; CDR3aa: CASSLENRGPSNYGYTF
abundance: -; v_gene: TRBV5-4; j_gene: TRBJ2-5; d_gene: TRBD2; CDR3nt: TGTGCCAGCAGCCGGACTAGCGTAGTAAAGACCCAGTACTTC; CDR3aa: CASSRTSVVKTQYF
abundance: -; v_gene: TRBV5-1; j_gene: TRBJ2-3; d_gene: -; CDR3nt: TGCGCCAGCAGCTACCAAACTAGCACAGATACGCAGTATTTT; CDR3aa: CASSYQTSTDTQYF
abundance: -; v_gene: TRBV10-1; j_gene: TRBJ2-3; d_gene: -; CDR3nt: TGCGCCAGCAGTGAGTCTGTCCGGAGGGATACGCAGTATTTT; CDR3aa: CASSESVRRDTQYF
abundance: -; v_gene: TRBV29-1; j_gene: TRBJ2-5; d_gene: -; CDR3nt: TGCAGCGTTGAGTACGGGGACCAAGAGACCCAGTACTTC; CDR3aa: CSVEYGDQETQYF
abundance: -; v_gene: TRBV15; j_gene: TRBJ1-1; d_gene: -; CDR3nt: TGTGCCACCAGCAGAGATAGTGGGGGGATCACAAACACTGAAGCTTTCTTT; CDR3aa: CATSRDSGGITNTEAFF
abundance: few; v_gene: TRBV4-3; j_gene: TRBJ1-4; d_gene: -; CDR3nt: TGCGCCAGCAGCCAAGATCGCCAGGGTAATGAAAAACTGTTTTTT; CDR3aa: CASSQDRQGNEKLFF
abundance: few; v_gene: TRBV30; j_gene: TRBJ2-7; d_gene: TRBD1; CDR3nt: TGTGCCTGGAGTGTACCCCACCGACAGGGCATCCCCGAGCAGTACTTC; CDR3aa: CAWSVPHRQGIPEQYF
abundance: -; v_gene: TRBV27; j_gene: TRBJ1-5; d_gene: -; CDR3nt: TGTGCCAGCAGTTTAGGCCCCCACGGGAGGGCTAATCAGCCCCAGCATTTT; CDR3aa: CASSLGPHGRANQPQHF
abundance: -; v_gene: TRBV2; j_gene: TRBJ1-3; d_gene: -; CDR3nt: TGTGCCAGCAGTTTCGATCTATCTGTCATATATTTT; CDR3aa: CASSFDLSVIYF
abundance: -; v_gene: TRBV27; j_gene: TRBJ1-5; d_gene: -; CDR3nt: TGTGCCAGCAGACCCGGGGGTAGCAATCAGCCCCAGCATTTT; CDR3aa: CASRPGGSNQPQHF
abundance: -; v_gene: TRBV2; j_gene: TRBJ1-4; d_gene: TRBD1; CDR3nt: TGTGCCAGCACCGGGACAGGGTTTGAAAAACTGTTTTTT; CDR3aa: CASTGTGFEKLFF